The rows below give T cell receptor beta chains drawn from one sample of a study of T cell repertoires in cytomegalovirus infection. Each CDR3 protein gets one entry after TCRdb re-called the reads with MiXCR. The sample has 200,000 to 300,000 distinct CDR3 sequences; around 8.7% are singletons. What was sequenced was PBMCs. Receptor source: a human donor in good health (CMV status not recorded). Some clones in this sample may be carry-over from other donors' samples. The CDR3 runs from the conserved cysteine through the conserved F or W. The order of the fields is J gene, V gene, CDR3 protein.

j_call: TRBJ2-7
v_call: TRBV20-1
cdr3_aa: CSASSHRGREQYF

j_call: TRBJ1-6
v_call: TRBV4-2
cdr3_aa: CASSQDRAGPSSYNSPLHF

j_call: TRBJ1-1
v_call: TRBV5-4
cdr3_aa: CASSREGSGHTEAFF

j_call: TRBJ2-4
v_call: TRBV7-2
cdr3_aa: CASSLARLAGVVGKNIQYF

j_call: TRBJ2-2
v_call: TRBV6-1
cdr3_aa: CASSEGDGGKRTGELFF

j_call: TRBJ1-1
v_call: TRBV12-3/TRBV12-4
cdr3_aa: CASSRITEAFF

j_call: TRBJ1-1
v_call: TRBV7-2
cdr3_aa: CASSPSTGGNTEAFF

j_call: TRBJ2-1
v_call: TRBV19
cdr3_aa: CASMGGIYNEQFF

j_call: TRBJ2-3
v_call: TRBV7-2
cdr3_aa: CASSPQLAGSRDTQYF

j_call: TRBJ1-2
v_call: TRBV28
cdr3_aa: CASSPGIYGGYTF

j_call: TRBJ2-3
v_call: TRBV10-3
cdr3_aa: CAISGPGGQYF

j_call: TRBJ2-1
v_call: TRBV12-3/TRBV12-4
cdr3_aa: CASSLARLAGGPGNEQFF

j_call: TRBJ2-7
v_call: TRBV5-1
cdr3_aa: CASSRRETYEQYF

j_call: TRBJ1-1
v_call: TRBV29-1
cdr3_aa: CSVEYSANTEAFF

j_call: TRBJ1-1
v_call: TRBV11-2
cdr3_aa: CASSLRGGRTEAFF

j_call: TRBJ2-1
v_call: TRBV12-3/TRBV12-4
cdr3_aa: CASRGPSRGTSYNEQFF

j_call: TRBJ1-5
v_call: TRBV2
cdr3_aa: CASSVFMEPQHF

j_call: TRBJ1-1
v_call: TRBV7-2
cdr3_aa: CASSDRGKFEAFF

j_call: TRBJ2-1
v_call: TRBV20-1
cdr3_aa: CSAVLAGGRNEQFF

j_call: TRBJ2-1
v_call: TRBV7-3
cdr3_aa: CASSLKPGTSGGVNEQFF

j_call: TRBJ1-5
v_call: TRBV7-9
cdr3_aa: CASSLVQGARNQPQHF

j_call: TRBJ2-5
v_call: TRBV25-1
cdr3_aa: CASKGLLADETQYF

j_call: TRBJ1-1
v_call: TRBV7-2
cdr3_aa: CASSQDWGTEAFF

j_call: TRBJ2-1
v_call: TRBV7-3
cdr3_aa: CASSLTAYNEQFF

j_call: TRBJ2-3
v_call: TRBV6-2/TRBV6-3
cdr3_aa: CASSYGGITDTQYF

j_call: TRBJ2-2
v_call: TRBV24-1
cdr3_aa: CATSDYPGTGELFF

j_call: TRBJ1-6
v_call: TRBV10-3
cdr3_aa: CAISGQGPNNSPLHF

j_call: TRBJ2-7
v_call: TRBV6-6
cdr3_aa: CASSSTQIIYEQYF

j_call: TRBJ1-3
v_call: TRBV7-2
cdr3_aa: CASSFHRGPGNTIYF

j_call: TRBJ1-5
v_call: TRBV25-1
cdr3_aa: CASMSAGSNQPQHF

j_call: TRBJ2-2
v_call: TRBV6-5
cdr3_aa: CASSYTKKVAGAPGELFF

j_call: TRBJ2-3
v_call: TRBV7-2
cdr3_aa: CASSLSGRDTDTQYF

j_call: TRBJ2-4
v_call: TRBV7-9
cdr3_aa: CASSPRDRVDFGNIQYF

j_call: TRBJ2-2
v_call: TRBV10-2
cdr3_aa: CASTQQKNTGELFF

j_call: TRBJ1-5
v_call: TRBV5-6
cdr3_aa: CASSYSLDPRPQHF

j_call: TRBJ1-2
v_call: TRBV30
cdr3_aa: CAWSVIGEGGYTF

j_call: TRBJ2-5
v_call: TRBV7-2
cdr3_aa: CASSWQRGDQETQYF

j_call: TRBJ2-1
v_call: TRBV7-2
cdr3_aa: CASGREAGDEQFF

j_call: TRBJ2-7
v_call: TRBV7-2
cdr3_aa: CASSLNPSSSYEQYF

j_call: TRBJ1-3
v_call: TRBV7-9
cdr3_aa: CASSPEGWGRLSGNTIYF

j_call: TRBJ2-7
v_call: TRBV7-2
cdr3_aa: CASSTRAGSSYEQYF

j_call: TRBJ1-3
v_call: TRBV5-1
cdr3_aa: CASSPGQAFSGNTIYF

j_call: TRBJ2-3
v_call: TRBV7-2
cdr3_aa: CASNHDTDTQYF

j_call: TRBJ1-1
v_call: TRBV7-2
cdr3_aa: CASSLGQAKNTEAFF

j_call: TRBJ2-6
v_call: TRBV4-1
cdr3_aa: CASSQSLTSSGANVLTF

j_call: TRBJ2-1
v_call: TRBV7-2
cdr3_aa: CASAPSYNEQFF

j_call: TRBJ2-7
v_call: TRBV28
cdr3_aa: CASSSAGTGSKEQYF

j_call: TRBJ2-7
v_call: TRBV5-4
cdr3_aa: CASSRESRTGGYEQYF

j_call: TRBJ1-2
v_call: TRBV19
cdr3_aa: CASYGGRFFSNYGYTF

j_call: TRBJ1-5
v_call: TRBV19
cdr3_aa: CASSIGPDSRNQPQHF

j_call: TRBJ2-7
v_call: TRBV4-2
cdr3_aa: CASSQEGLEGVSYEQYF

j_call: TRBJ2-3
v_call: TRBV7-2
cdr3_aa: CASSRPNWTGVGADTQYF

j_call: TRBJ2-7
v_call: TRBV7-9
cdr3_aa: CASSSGLYSRDHSYEQYF

j_call: TRBJ1-1
v_call: TRBV29-1
cdr3_aa: CSVRGARTEAFF

j_call: TRBJ1-1
v_call: TRBV7-3
cdr3_aa: CASSPQGLAEAFF